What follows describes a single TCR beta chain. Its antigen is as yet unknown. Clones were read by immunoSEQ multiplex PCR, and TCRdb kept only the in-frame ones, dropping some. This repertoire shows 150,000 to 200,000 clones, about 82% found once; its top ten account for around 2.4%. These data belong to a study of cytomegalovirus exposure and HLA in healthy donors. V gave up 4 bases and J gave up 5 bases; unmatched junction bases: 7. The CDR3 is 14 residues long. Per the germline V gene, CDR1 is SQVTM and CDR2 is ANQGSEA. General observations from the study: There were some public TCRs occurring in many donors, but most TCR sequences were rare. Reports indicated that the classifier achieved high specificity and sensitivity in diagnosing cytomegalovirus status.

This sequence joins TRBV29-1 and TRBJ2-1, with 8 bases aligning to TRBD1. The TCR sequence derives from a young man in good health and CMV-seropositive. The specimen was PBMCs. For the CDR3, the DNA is TGCAGCGTTGTGGACAGGGTCTTTCACAATGAGCAGTTCTTC. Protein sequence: CSVVDRVFHNEQFF.